The 30 T cell receptor beta chains below all came from one sample that was sequenced in a study of blood T cell repertoires in COVID-19. Sequenced by immunoSEQ multiplex PCR; TCRdb stores in-frame clones only, minus some. Of 55,000 to 80,000 clones in the sample, roughly 80% are singletons; the top ten hold about 20%. Sequenced: peripheral blood. These receptor sequences come from a woman older than 75 with acute or convalescent COVID-19.

The chain joins TRBV6-2 or TRBV6-3 to TRBJ1-1; no reliable D call. Trimming cost V 2 bases and J 0 bases, with 13 bases left between them. The V gene's germline CDR1 is MNHEY and CDR2 SVGEGT. This CDR3 contains 16 residues. The CDR3, as DNA: TGTGCCAGCAGTTACCTCGATTTAGTGATGAACACTGAAGCTTTCTTT. Translated, it gives CASSYLDLVMNTEAFF.

The V call is TRBV27, the J call TRBJ1-5; D is possibly TRBD1 (5 bases). Germline assignment: CDR1 MNHEY and CDR2 SMNVEV (reference sequence). The CDR3 extends over 14 amino acids. V lost 0 bases to trimming and J lost 2 bases, with 5 bases between them. CDR3 residues: CASSLSGGNQPQHF. CDR3 coding DNA: TGTGCCAGCAGTTTATCAGGGGGCAATCAGCCCCAGCATTTT.

The rearrangement joins TRBV14 to TRBJ2-3; 8 bases map to TRBD2. The CDR3 is 15 amino acids. The germline gives CDR1 SGHDN, CDR2 FVKESK. V lost 6 bases and J lost 2; bases outside the gene matches: 7. DNA of the CDR3: TGTGCCAGCAGGGCCGGGGGGGGCCACACAGATACGCAGTATTTT. It encodes CASRAGGGHTDTQYF.

This rearrangement joins TRBV2 to TRBJ1-5; 12 nucleotides line up with TRBD1. CDR1 SNHLY and CDR2 FYNNEI come from the germline V gene. The J segment lost 1 base and the V segment lost 4 bases, leaving 8 bases of the junction unmatched. The CDR3 extends over 18 amino acids. The chain's CDR3 is CASSVIPGQGASNQPQHF. DNA of the CDR3: TGTGCCAGCAGTGTAATACCGGGACAGGGGGCAAGCAATCAGCCCCAGCATTTT.

The chain uses TRBV7-9 and TRBJ2-7; D is unclear. CDR1 and CDR2 (germline): SEHNR, FQNEAQ (reference sequence). With 1 base removed from V and 0 bases from J, the gap between germline ends came to 7 bases. The CDR3 runs 14 residues. The CDR3: CASSLGRSSYEQYF. The CDR3 region has the DNA TGTGCCAGCAGCTTAGGAAGGAGCTCCTACGAGCAGTACTTC.

The chain links TRBV9 to TRBJ1-1; 9 nucleotides match TRBD1. CDR3 length equals 14 residues. Germline V lookup: CDR1 SGDLS, CDR2 YYNGEE. The V gene end was trimmed by 2 bases and the J gene end by 1 base; junction bases not matched to a gene: 0. CDR3 sequence (DNA): TGTGCCAGCAGCGTGACAGGGGGGAACACTGAAGCTTTCTTT. Residues: CASSVTGGNTEAFF.

The gene calls are TRBV30 and TRBJ1-2; D may be TRBD1 (5 bases). V was shortened by 2 bases and J by 8 bases, with 15 bases between the two germline ends. The CDR3 is 13 amino acids. The germline V gene encodes CDR1 GTSNPN and CDR2 SVGIG (reference sequence). The CDR3 loop is CAWSSLMGGGYTF. The CDR3 DNA is TGTGCCTGGAGTTCCCTAATGGGGGGAGGCTACACCTTC.

This clone was seen just once. The chain uses TRBV20-1 and TRBJ2-1; 9 positions match TRBD2. Germline CDR1 is DFQATT and CDR2 is SNEGSKA (reference sequence). The CDR3 has 14 amino acids. With 3 bases clipped from V and 9 bases from J, the junction kept 9 bases outside the gene matches. As DNA, the CDR3 is TGCAGTGCTAGTTCTGGCGGGAGGGCCTCTGAGCAGTTCTTC. This translates into CSASSGGRASEQFF.

V is TRBV7-2 and J is TRBJ1-5; 8 bases fit TRBD1. V lost 7 bases and J lost 3; bases outside the gene matches: 5. The V gene's germline CDR1 is SGHTA and CDR2 FQGNSA. The length of the CDR3 is 14 residues. CDR3 region: CASTPGQANQPQHF. In nucleotides, the CDR3 is TGTGCCAGCACCCCGGGACAGGCCAATCAGCCCCAGCATTTT.

V is TRBV9 and J is TRBJ1-4; no firm D call. V lost 3 bases to trimming and J lost 6 bases, with 6 bases between them. CDR1 is SGDLS, CDR2 YYNGEE, per germline. The CDR3 is 12 amino acids. The CDR3 protein is CASSALDEKLFF. CDR3 coding DNA: TGTGCCAGCAGCGCTCTAGATGAAAAACTGTTTTTT.

The chain joins TRBV28 to TRBJ2-5; D remains unclear. Looked up from germline, CDR1 is MDHEN and CDR2 is SYDVKM. Trimming removed 5 bases at V and 2 bases at J, with 6 bases between. This CDR3 comprises 12 residues. The CDR3 region is CASSVAQETQYF. CDR3 bases: TGTGCCAGCAGTGTAGCTCAAGAGACCCAGTACTTC.

This chain uses TRBV12-3 or TRBV12-4 with TRBJ2-7; tentatively, D is TRBD2 (5 bases). The length of the CDR3 is 13 residues. Trimming pared 0 bases from V and 4 bases from J, leaving 7 bases between. The CDR3 bases are TGTGCCAGCAGTTTAGCGGGGAGTTACGAGCAGTACTTC. This gives the protein CASSLAGSYEQYF.

The V and J genes are TRBV19 and TRBJ1-4, with D possibly being TRBD1 (5 bases). Trimming took off 3 bases at V and 0 bases at J, with 8 bases between the two ends. The germline gives CDR1 LNHDA, CDR2 SQIVND (reference sequence). The CDR3 has 15 amino acids. The CDR3 bases are TGTGCCAGTAGTATCGACAGATCAACTAATGAAAAACTGTTTTTT. This gives the protein CASSIDRSTNEKLFF.

V is TRBV19 and J is TRBJ1-5, with TRBD1 matching 7 bases. Germline CDR1 LNHDA, CDR2 SQIVND (reference sequence). The CDR3 loop spans 15 amino acids. J lost 6 bases, V lost 4 bases, and 9 bases had no gene match. Here the CDR3 reads CASSTGHRGGQPQHF. CDR3 DNA sequence: TGTGCCAGTAGTACTGGGCACAGGGGCGGTCAGCCCCAGCATTTT.

The chain joins TRBV4-2 to TRBJ2-7, with TRBD2 as a possible D gene (7 bases). The CDR3 extends over 16 amino acids. The V gene lost 8 bases and the J gene lost 1 base, with 21 bases spanning the gap. CDR1 is LGHNA and CDR2 is YNFKEQ in the germline V gene. CDR3 residues: CASSLGGADPSYEQYF. The CDR3, as DNA: TGTGCCAGCTCCCTGGGGGGGGCCGATCCTTCCTACGAGCAGTACTTC.

The gene calls are TRBV14 and TRBJ1-5; the D is unclear. V shed 1 base and J shed 3 bases, with 4 bases lying between them. The CDR3 totals 13 residues. Germline CDR1 is SGHDN and CDR2 is FVKESK. The CDR3 here is CASSQGYNQPQHF. As DNA, the CDR3 is TGTGCCAGCAGCCAAGGTTACAATCAGCCCCAGCATTTT.

This clone has only a few counts. The rearrangement links TRBV27 to TRBJ1-2; 11 bases align to TRBD1. From germline, CDR1 is MNHEY and CDR2 SMNVEV (reference sequence). Trimming took 5 bases from V and 2 from J; bases not matched to a gene: 7. The CDR3 is 16 residues long. DNA for the CDR3: TGTGCCAGCAGTGACCGGGACAGGGGGGACAACTATGGCTACACCTTC. Translation gives CASSDRDRGDNYGYTF.

This chain uses TRBV2 with TRBJ2-1, with D tentatively TRBD1 (6 bases). Germline V gene data show CDR1 as SNHLY and CDR2 as FYNNEI. The V end lost 6 bases, the J end lost 6 bases, and 18 bases lay between the germline ends. The CDR3 is made up of 15 amino acids. CDR3 region: CASSDRTQKSNEQFF. The CDR3 DNA follows: TGTGCCAGCAGCGACAGGACCCAAAAGAGCAATGAGCAGTTCTTC.

Details on this clone: Other DNA sequences in the sample encode the same CDR3. The chain uses TRBV5-1 and TRBJ2-3; 15 bases are shared with TRBD2. CDR3 length: 15 amino acids. Per germline, CDR1 SGHRS and CDR2 YFSETQ. Trimming removed 5 bases from V and 6 bases from J; junction bases left unmatched: 4. This CDR3 is CASSRTSGRADTQYF. CDR3 coding DNA: TGCGCCAGCAGTCGGACTAGCGGGAGGGCCGATACGCAGTATTTT.

The V gene is TRBV6-1, the J gene TRBJ1-1; TRBD1 matches 8 bases. This CDR3 has 13 amino acids. Trimming at V came to 4 bases and at J to 10 bases, leaving 8 bases not matched to a gene. Looked up from germline, CDR1 is MNHNS and CDR2 is SASEGT. CDR3 sequence reads: CASSGAGGAGAFF. CDR3 sequence (DNA): TGTGCCAGCAGTGGAGCAGGGGGCGCGGGAGCTTTCTTT.

This sequence joins TRBV18 and TRBJ1-3; 9 bases agree with TRBD1. Trimming at V came to 7 bases and at J to 4 bases, leaving 11 bases not matched to a gene. This CDR3 region has 16 residues. Looked up from germline, CDR1 is KGHSH and CDR2 is LQKENI. CDR3 sequence (DNA): TGTGCCAGCTGGACAGGGGCCGCGAGTCGGGGAAACACCATATATTTT. It codes for CASWTGAASRGNTIYF.

The chain combines TRBV24-1 with TRBJ2-1, with D possibly being TRBD1 (6 bases). V gave up 5 bases and J gave up 7 bases, with 11 bases separating them. The CDR3 sequence is 13 residues long. Germline loops: CDR1 KGHDR, CDR2 SFDVKD. The CDR3, as DNA: TGTGCCACCAGTGGAACAGGGTCGAATGAGCAGTTCTTC. Its protein is CATSGTGSNEQFF.

The chain is built from TRBV11-3 and TRBJ2-7; 12 bases agree with TRBD1. J gave up 7 bases and V 4 bases, and 11 bases lay outside the gene matches. In germline, CDR1 is SGHNT, CDR2 YENEEA. This CDR3 spans 16 amino acids. CDR3 region: CASSSREGQGAREQYF. DNA of the CDR3: TGTGCCAGCAGCTCGCGGGAGGGACAGGGGGCTAGGGAGCAGTACTTC.

This sequence joins TRBV10-3 and TRBJ2-1; weak D call: TRBD1 (5 bases). V shed 3 bases and J shed 7 bases, with 13 bases lying between them. Per the germline V gene, CDR1 is ENHRY and CDR2 is SYGVKD. This CDR3 has 14 amino acids. The CDR3 DNA reads TGTGCCATCAGTGAAGGGGATTGGTTAAATGAGCAGTTCTTC. This translates into CAISEGDWLNEQFF.

V is TRBV9 and J is TRBJ2-7; D perhaps matches TRBD2 (6 bases). Between the trimmed V and J ends, which lost 3 bases and 3 bases, there was a span of 19 bases. Germline CDR1 SGDLS, CDR2 YYNGEE. CDR3 length: 16 residues. The CDR3 bases are TGTGCCAGCAGCGCCGGTAGAATAGCGGAACTCTACGAGCAGTACTTC. Its translation is CASSAGRIAELYEQYF.

V is TRBV18 and J is TRBJ2-1, with TRBD1 as a possible D gene (6 bases). Germline lookup yields CDR1 KGHSH and CDR2 LQKENI. Trimming took off 6 bases at V and 3 bases at J, with 15 bases between the two ends. This CDR3 has 15 amino acids. The CDR3 loop reads CASSYSYRDYNEQFF. CDR3 bases: TGTGCCAGCTCGTATTCCTACAGGGACTACAATGAGCAGTTCTTC.

This chain connects TRBV7-3 to TRBJ1-2; 7 bases line up with TRBD1. The CDR3 contains 13 residues. With 0 bases clipped from V and 6 bases from J, the junction kept 1 base outside the gene matches. Germline values: CDR1 SGHTA, CDR2 FQGTGA. The CDR3 DNA is TGTGCCAGCAGCTTAACAGGGGGCAATGGCTACACCTTC. It encodes CASSLTGGNGYTF.

The chain employs TRBV7-9 and TRBJ2-7; 11 bases agree with TRBD1. The CDR3 spans 16 residues. The ends lost 7 bases at V and 5 bases at J; junction bases unmatched: 13. Germline V gene lookup returns CDR1 SEHNR and CDR2 FQNEAQ (reference sequence). CDR3 DNA sequence: TGTGCCAGCACCTCCATTGGCGGACAGGGGGCCAACGAGCAGTACTTC. Its protein product is CASTSIGGQGANEQYF.

The CDR3 coding sequence is TGCGCCAGCAGCTTGGATGCTAGCGGGAGGGCTCGTGTCCGAGAAGATACTAGCACAGATACGCAGTATTTT. Translated, it gives CASSLDASGRARVREDTSTDTQYF. J is TRBJ2-3 and V is TRBV5-1; 12 bases align to TRBD2. V was clipped by 0 bases and J by 0 bases; unmatched bases: 23. The CDR3 has 24 amino acids. The germline V gene encodes CDR1 SGHRS and CDR2 YFSETQ.

V and J are TRBV3-1 (or the pseudogene TRBV3-2) and TRBJ1-2; D call uncertain. V lost 1 base to trimming and J lost 8 bases, with 20 bases between them. The V gene's germline CDR1 is LGHDT and CDR2 YNNKEL (reference sequence). The CDR3 loop spans 16 amino acids. The CDR3: CASSQAYRDPGGGYTF. The CDR3 DNA reads TGTGCCAGCAGCCAAGCGTATCGGGATCCCGGAGGGGGCTACACCTTC.